The 8 T cell receptor beta chains listed next were all sequenced from one sample in a study of vaccination and CD4 T cells after COVID-19. The treatment was: approximately nine-day PBMC culture with coronavirus spike peptide pools or control peptides (ViraFEST assay). An Oncomine TCR Beta short-read assay was used to sequence the DNA from cultured CD4+ T cells. MiXCR was run by TCRdb on the PCR reads, yielding one entry per CDR3 protein. The table has roughly 10,000 distinct CDR3 sequences, approximately 41% seen once. These receptors' antigens are unknown. The source material was CD4+ T cells from blood, cultured in vitro. Receptors were obtained from a human donor who had recovered from COVID-19.

This clonotype has only a few counts. The genes are TRBV12-3 or TRBV12-4 and TRBJ1-2; D may be TRBD1 (6 bases). The CDR3 runs to 13 residues. V was pared by 6 bases and J by 7 bases, with 15 bases between. The CDR3 here is CASRLTGLGGYTF. CDR3 in DNA: TGTGCCAGCAGACTCACAGGGTTAGGTGGCTACACCTTC.

The chain employs TRBV6-1 and TRBJ1-2, with TRBD1 as a possible D gene (6 bases). V lost 8 bases, J lost 2 bases, and 15 bases lay in between. Germline CDR1 and CDR2: MNHNS and SASEGT. The CDR3 is 14 amino acids. The CDR3 region has the DNA TGTGCCAGCCGCCTAAACAGGGAAAACTATGGCTACACCTTC. This codes for CASRLNRENYGYTF.

The J gene is TRBJ2-3, the V gene TRBV6-5, with 7 bases aligning to TRBD1. Germline V lookup: CDR1 MNHEY, CDR2 SVGAGI. CDR3 length: 18 amino acids. V lost 0 bases, J lost 0 bases, and 9 bases stayed unmatched. The CDR3 bases are TGTGCCAGCAGTTACTCATTGTGGACAGGTGCCAGCACAGATACGCAGTATTTT. As protein: CASSYSLWTGASTDTQYF.

The gene calls are TRBV10-3 and TRBJ2-3; 7 bases are shared with TRBD2. In germline, CDR1 is ENHRY, CDR2 SYGVKD. The V and J ends lost 8 bases and 3 bases, in that order; junction bases with no gene match: 5. The CDR3 totals 13 residues. The CDR3 spells CAIGGVRTDTQYF. The CDR3, as DNA: TGTGCCATCGGGGGGGTTAGGACAGATACGCAGTATTTT.

This clonotype was counted a few times. V is TRBV15 and J is TRBJ2-2; TRBD1 matches 8 bases. CDR1 and CDR2 from the germline V gene are LNHNV and YYDKDF (reference sequence). V lost 0 bases and J lost 6; bases outside the gene matches: 3. The CDR3 is 15 residues long. In DNA, the CDR3 is TGTGCCACCAGCAGAGAAAGGACAGGGCCCGGGGAGCTGTTTTTT. It specifies CATSRERTGPGELFF.

This clonotype was counted a single time. The chain employs TRBV12-3 or TRBV12-4 and TRBJ2-2, with TRBD1 identical over 8 bases. V lost 0 bases, J lost 5 bases, and 5 bases stayed unmatched. The CDR3 is 16 residues long. The CDR3 is CASSLAQGARTGELFF. CDR3 coding DNA: TGTGCCAGCAGTTTAGCGCAGGGGGCGCGGACCGGGGAGCTGTTTTTT.

There are a few counts of this clonotype. The rearrangement uses TRBV15 and TRBJ2-6, with D uncertain. The CDR3 is 17 residues long. Germline assignment: CDR1 LNHNV and CDR2 YYDKDF (reference sequence). With 2 bases removed from V and 1 base from J, the gap between germline ends came to 12 bases. The CDR3 sequence: CATSRPERASGANVLTF. The CDR3 region has the DNA TGTGCCACCAGCAGACCCGAAAGGGCTTCTGGGGCCAACGTCCTGACTTTC. The complete variable domain, with remaining parts taken from reference TRBV15 and TRBJ2-6, reads DAMVIQNPRYQVTQFGKPVTLSCSQTLNHNVMYWYQQKSSQAPKLLFHYYDKDFNNEADTPDNFQSRRPNTSFCFLDIRSPGLGDTAMYLCATSRPERASGANVLTFGAGSRLTVL.

CDR3 loop: CASSASSRNNEQFF. The CDR3 DNA follows: TGTGCCAGCAGCGCGTCGAGCCGGAACAATGAGCAGTTCTTC. The chain employs TRBV2 and TRBJ2-1; D is undetermined. There are 14 residues in the CDR3. Germline V gene sequence: CDR1 SNHLY, CDR2 FYNNEI. V lost 6 bases to trimming and J lost 5 bases, with 14 bases between them.